The 5 T cell receptor beta chains reported below all come from one sample, sequenced in a study of cytomegalovirus exposure and HLA in healthy donors. With 60 Vbeta and 13 Jbeta primers, the PCR was carried out. The assay was immunoSEQ multiplex PCR, and TCRdb's table has in-frame clones only and misses some. The data contain about 110,000 clones, over 70% of them singletons. The sample comprised PBMCs. These TCRs come from a female donor in good health and CMV-seronegative.

The chain links TRBV18 to TRBJ2-7; D remains ambiguous. The CDR3 runs to 15 residues. Trimming stripped 6 bases from V and 2 bases from J, with 17 bases between. Germline assignment: CDR1 KGHSH and CDR2 LQKENI. The CDR3 protein is CASSLVPVIPYEQYF. The CDR3 nucleotides read TGTGCCAGCTCTCTTGTCCCAGTTATTCCCTACGAGCAGTACTTC.

The rearrangement joins TRBV9 to TRBJ2-3; 9 nucleotides align to TRBD2. The V and J ends lost 4 bases and 3 bases, in that order; junction bases with no gene match: 6. The CDR3 extends over 15 amino acids. Per germline, CDR1 SGDLS and CDR2 YYNGEE. CDR3 loop: CASSSTAGGTDTQYF. CDR3 coding DNA: TGTGCCAGCAGCTCGACGGCGGGAGGGACAGATACGCAGTATTTT. Full variable domain (missing parts from reference TRBV9 and TRBJ2-3): DSGVTQTPKHLITATGQRVTLRCSPRSGDLSVYWYQQSLDQGLQFLIQYYNGEERAKGNILERFSAQQFPDLHSELNLSSLELGDSALYFCASSSTAGGTDTQYFGPGTRLTVL.

CDR3 in DNA: TGTGCCACCACGGACAGGGCCGAGACCCAGTACTTC. Its protein product is CATTDRAETQYF. The chain is built from TRBV28 and TRBJ2-5, with 8 bases matching TRBD1. The V segment lost 10 bases and the J segment 5 bases; nucleotides outside the gene matches: 6. Germline CDR1 and CDR2: MDHEN and SYDVKM. The CDR3 length is 12 residues.

The chain is built from TRBV25-1 and TRBJ2-5; TRBD1 might be the D (5 bases). Germline CDR1 and CDR2: MGHDK and SYGVNS. The CDR3 loop spans 14 amino acids. Trimming pared 3 bases from V and 5 bases from J, leaving 13 bases between. CDR3: CASSEGQGSETQYF. The CDR3 DNA reads as TGTGCCAGCAGTGAGGGGCAGGGTAGTGAGACCCAGTACTTC. The whole variable domain, remainder taken from reference TRBV25-1 and TRBJ2-5, is EADIYQTPRYLVIGTGKKITLECSQTMGHDKMYWYQQDPGMELHLIHYSYGVNSTEKGDLSSESTVSRIRTEHFPLTLESARPSHTSQYLCASSEGQGSETQYFGPGTRLLVL.

This clone has only a few counts. J is TRBJ1-5 and V is TRBV6-1, with D unclear. The CDR3 covers 13 residues. Trimming took 6 bases from V and 7 from J, leaving 13 bases between them. CDR1 and CDR2 (germline): MNHNS, SASEGT. The chain's CDR3 is CASRRLPGQPQHF. CDR3 sequence (DNA): TGTGCCAGCAGGAGACTCCCCGGGCAGCCCCAGCATTTT.